The clone carrying this TCR beta chain was observed a few times. Its target is not known. The data were taken from a study of cytomegalovirus exposure and HLA in healthy donors. CDR1 SGHRS and CDR2 YFSETQ come from the germline V gene. Germline trimming cut 3 bases from V and 5 bases from J; bases unmatched to any gene: 3. This CDR3 comprises 13 residues. Study-level findings and limits: TCR sequences were mostly rare, though some public TCRs occurred in many donors. Serostatus for CMV was the only available immune exposure information. Certain sequence variants were highly shared and formed a cluster, and this cluster was likely a sequencing artifact. Donors were assumed by presence/absence analyses to have roughly uniform sequencing depth.

A multiplex PCR was run with 60 Vbeta primers and 13 Jbeta primers. This table comes from immunoSEQ multiplex PCR, and its TCRdb copy is limited to in-frame clones, with some not included. The sample carries about 190,000 clones, about 89% recorded once. The rearrangement joins TRBV5-1 to TRBJ2-5; 8 positions agree with TRBD1. The TCR originated in a man younger than 40 in good health and CMV-seronegative. The sample was PBMCs. This CDR3 is CASSSQGGETQYF. The CDR3 region has the DNA TGCGCCAGCAGCTCACAGGGGGGTGAGACCCAGTACTTC.